This T cell receptor beta chain was retrieved from a study of T cell responses to AZD1222 COVID-19 vaccine (dated by TCRdb to 2020 to 2022). Study-wide context: Because spike-specific TCR depth and breadth did not differ between the two schedules, AZD1222 recipients who got a second dose at roughly 4 weeks were pooled with those who got a second dose at roughly 12 weeks. A total of 230 or so trial participants underwent TCR sequencing, of whom some 210 received two doses of AZD1222 and about 26 received two doses of the MenACWY control vaccine. Trial participants were enrolled by age into subgroups of 18-55, 56-69 and 70-plus years, and around 150, 28 and 57 TCR-sequenced participants, respectively, were included in these subgroups.

The time point label here, explained by the study, means: baseline before first vaccination. Samples from vaccinated people were obtained from the UK trials COV001 and COV002, which included a single-blind randomized controlled phase 2/3 trial of AZD1222 (ChAdOx1 nCoV-19) in healthy adults. For TCRbeta chain sequencing, PBMC samples were collected from trial participants at day 0 and at day 28 after the second dose. From the cysteine up to the phenylalanine, the CDR3 has a length of 17 residues. The entry retains the CDR3 DNA only, 51 bases that are in frame from base 1. V and J are trimmed by 3 bases and 7 bases, and the gene matches miss 12 bases of the junction. Taken from the germline V gene, the CDR1 and CDR2 loops are SGDLS and YYNGEE. As for this clone: Its antigen target is currently unknown. Nothing much larger sits one base from this clone, and base qualities are not available.

What the authors observed across the whole study: CD4 TCRs associated with the vaccine covered the entire spike protein, and the dominant responses were in regions 160-218 and 743-854. Reportedly, close to half of the unique spike-specific TCRs recognized epitopes lying outside the regions that are mutated in the B.1.351 and B.1.1.7 variants. Participants were mostly white British, with more females than males. The authors suggested clonal diversity may have been underestimated. After two AZD1222 doses, both the breadth and the depth of spike-specific TCRs were significantly higher than at day 0 and than in MenACWY recipients. The 56-69-year group was small, and its depth increase did not reach significance, likely because of low power. Conclusions about previously exposed vaccinees are limited because only a handful of AZD1222 recipients were SARS-CoV-2 seropositive at baseline. Because no day 14 peak-response samples were available, repertoires were characterized only after the peak T cell response.

The CDR3 regions of human TCRbeta chains were analyzed by immunosequencing. In the authors' own workflow: Repertoire TCRs were matched against a reference library of SARS-CoV-2-specific TCRs generated with the MIRA antigen-specificity platform. Breadth was defined as the fraction of unique TCRs that were SARS-CoV-2-associated. Depth was defined as the fraction of total T cells that were SARS-CoV-2-associated. Using the MIRA data, every spike-specific TCR was mapped to the spike region that the TCR reacted to and assigned to either a CD4 or a CD8 class. Log10-transformed breadth and depth values were compared by one-way ANOVA with Sidak's multiple comparisons tests. TCRdb carries this immuneACCESS record with in-frame sequences only. Its versions omit some clonotypes, under half of them owing to an unresolved V gene in the studies checked, with the rest unexplained. V, J and clone size are taken as reported in that table, and D and trimming were inferred from the DNA itself. Here the sample has roughly 100,000 clones; 84% occur a single time. Of the sample, over 15% is held by the ten largest clones.

This sequence originates from an adult in good health. The chain joins TRBV9 to TRBJ2-2; a stretch of 10 junction bases matches TRBD2. Sequencing was performed on peripheral blood, taken on day 0 of AZD1222 vaccination. The CDR3 sequence is CASSGPSGGALFGELFF. The base sequence is TGTGCCAGCAGCGGACCTAGCGGGGGCGCTCTTTTCGGGGAGCTGTTTTTT. This CDR3, with the reference TRBV9 and TRBJ2-2 proteins standing in past its ends, gives the full variable domain DSGVTQTPKHLITATGQRVTLRCSPRSGDLSVYWYQQSLDQGLQFLIQYYNGEERAKGNILERFSAQQFPDLHSELNLSSLELGDSALYFCASSGPSGGALFGELFFGEGSRLTVL.